The 16 T cell receptor beta chains listed next were all sequenced from one sample in a study of cytomegalovirus exposure and HLA in healthy donors (dated by TCRdb to about 2017). Library generation was performed with the immunoSEQ multiplex PCR assay. The multiplex PCR relied on a mix of 60 forward primers for TCR Vbeta segments and 13 reverse primers for TCR Jbeta segments. TCRdb retrieved this table from immuneACCESS and kept in-frame rearrangements only. Not all clones are present; in checked studies, unresolved V genes account for under half, and no reason is known for the remainder. In this sample the table shows about 130,000 clones, roughly 85% of which occur a single time. The ten largest clones capture 15% to 20% of the sample. Input material: PBMCs. Receptors were obtained from a man younger than 30 in good health and CMV-seropositive.

The V gene is TRBV9, the J gene TRBJ2-7; the D gene is possibly TRBD1 (5 bases). V was shortened by 4 bases and J by 3 bases, with 11 bases between the two germline ends. The CDR3 contains 13 residues. Germline-derived CDR1 and CDR2 are SGDLS and YYNGEE. The CDR3 reads CASSPQGGYEQYF. The CDR3 DNA is TGTGCCAGCAGCCCCCAGGGTGGCTACGAGCAGTACTTC.

The CDR3 loop reads CASRGLSTDTQYF. DNA of the CDR3: TGCGCCAGTAGGGGACTGAGCACAGATACGCAGTATTTT. The chain is built from TRBV10-2 and TRBJ2-3; TRBD2 is a possible D gene (6 bases). There are 13 residues in the CDR3. The germline V gene has CDR1 WSHSY and CDR2 SAAADI. Trimming took off 9 bases at V and 0 bases at J, with 10 bases between the two ends.

The chain carries TRBV6-1 and TRBJ1-2, with 7 bases that match TRBD1. The CDR3 sequence is 14 residues long. The junction had 6 bases not matched to a gene; V was cut back by 2 bases and J by 6 bases. Germline V gives CDR1 MNHNS, CDR2 SASEGT. For the CDR3, the DNA is TGTGCCAGCAGTGAAACAGGGGAGGTGGATGGCTACACCTTC. It yields the protein CASSETGEVDGYTF.

J is TRBJ2-5 and V is TRBV7-2, with TRBD2 matching 13 bases. J gave up 1 base and V 10 bases, and 18 bases lay outside the gene matches. The germline gives CDR1 SGHTA, CDR2 FQGNSA. CDR3 size: 19 residues. The CDR3 is CATPERRRTSGGFQETQYF. CDR3 nucleotides: TGTGCCACCCCGGAGAGAAGGCGGACTAGCGGGGGTTTCCAAGAGACCCAGTACTTC.

The chain's CDR3 is CASSPMGVPYNEQFF. CDR3 DNA sequence: TGTGCCAGCAGTCCAATGGGAGTGCCCTACAATGAGCAGTTCTTC. The chain is built from TRBV27 and TRBJ2-1; the D gene is possibly TRBD2 (5 bases). V was pared by 5 bases and J by 2 bases, with 13 bases between. This CDR3 contains 15 residues. Germline V gives CDR1 MNHEY, CDR2 SMNVEV (reference sequence).

This CDR3 is CASASFRDSEIYEQYF. DNA for the CDR3: TGTGCCAGCGCCTCATTCCGGGACAGCGAAATCTACGAGCAGTACTTC. The chain joins TRBV9 to TRBJ2-7; 7 bases map to TRBD1. V shed 7 bases, J shed 3 bases, and the junction held 16 bases outside the gene matches. Germline assignment: CDR1 SGDLS and CDR2 YYNGEE. This CDR3 is 16 amino acids long.

The chain links TRBV7-6 to TRBJ1-1, with 10 bases identical to TRBD1. Trimming took 3 bases from V and 0 from J; bases not matched to a gene: 13. The CDR3 loop spans 19 amino acids. Germline loops: CDR1 SGHVS, CDR2 FNYEAQ. CDR3 DNA: TGTGCCAGCAGCTTGAACCGGGACAGGGGCGAAGAAGTGAACACTGAAGCTTTCTTT. Translated: CASSLNRDRGEEVNTEAFF. Using reference TRBV7-6 and TRBJ1-1 for the parts outside the CDR3, the full variable domain is GAGVSQSPRYKVTKRGQDVALRCDPISGHVSLYWYRQALGQGPEFLTYFNYEAQQDKSGLPNDRFSAERPEGSISTLTIQRTEQRDSAMYRCASSLNRDRGEEVNTEAFFGQGTRLTVV.

This sequence joins TRBV6-6 and TRBJ1-6, with D possibly TRBD1 on 6 matching bases. Germline CDR1 is MNHNY and CDR2 is SVGAGI (reference sequence). V lost 7 bases and J lost 10, with 20 bases in between. The CDR3 has 15 residues. CDR3 in amino acids: CASTLRGGSESPLHF. The DNA for the CDR3 is TGTGCCAGCACCCTAAGGGGGGGCTCAGAGTCACCCCTCCACTTT.

The chain joins TRBV7-2 to TRBJ1-1; D might be TRBD1 (5 bases). Trimming removed 1 base from V and 4 bases from J, with 10 bases in between. Germline CDR1 SGHTA, CDR2 FQGNSA. The CDR3 covers 14 residues. The CDR3 DNA reads as TGTGCCAGCAGCTTAGGGGGCGTGAGCACTGAAGCTTTCTTT. It codes for CASSLGGVSTEAFF.

This chain joins TRBV7-3 and TRBJ1-2; D not resolved. The CDR3 is 12 amino acids. In germline, CDR1 is SGHTA, CDR2 FQGTGA. V dropped 3 bases and J dropped 8 bases, with 10 bases sitting between them. The CDR3 DNA is TGTGCCAGCAGCTTGACCGCGGAGGGCTACACCTTC. Translating gives CASSLTAEGYTF.

This clone came up a few times. The J gene is TRBJ2-3, the V gene TRBV4-1, with 9 bases lining up with TRBD2. The CDR3 loop spans 15 amino acids. The V and J ends lost 6 bases and 5 bases, in that order; junction bases with no gene match: 9. CDR1 and CDR2 (germline): MGHRA, YSYEKL. The CDR3 DNA sequence: TGCGCCAGCAGTAAGGCGGGGGGGGTTATAGATACGCAGTATTTT. This encodes CASSKAGGVIDTQYF.

This clone was picked up one time. The chain recombines TRBV5-8 with TRBJ2-1, with 8 bases lining up with TRBD2. J was trimmed by 6 bases and V by 3 bases; bases with no gene match: 8. The CDR3 runs to 15 residues. Germline-derived CDR1 and CDR2 are SGHTS and YDEGEE. Here the CDR3 reads CASSSRGGRGNEQFF. The CDR3 DNA reads as TGTGCCAGCAGCTCCCGGGGGGGCCGGGGCAATGAGCAGTTCTTC.

The chain employs TRBV4-1 and TRBJ2-5, with 11 bases identical to TRBD2. V shed 3 bases and J 1 base; nucleotides not matched to a gene: 4. The CDR3 has 16 residues. Germline loops: CDR1 MGHRA, CDR2 YSYEKL. DNA of the CDR3: TGCGCCAGCAGCCAGCTAGCGGGGGGTTTCCAAGAGACCCAGTACTTC. Translating it yields CASSQLAGGFQETQYF.

The rearrangement joins TRBV2 to TRBJ1-2; D is perhaps TRBD1 (5 bases). Trimming shortened V by 3 bases and J by 6 bases, and 14 bases separated the two germline ends. Per the germline V gene, CDR1 is SNHLY and CDR2 is FYNNEI. The CDR3 spans 14 residues. CDR3 sequence: CASSEGGPQDGYTF. The CDR3 DNA reads TGTGCCAGCAGTGAGGGGGGACCGCAGGATGGCTACACCTTC.

This sequence joins TRBV29-1 and TRBJ2-1; no clear D. The CDR3 is 15 amino acids. V was cut by 6 bases and J by 7 bases, with 22 bases left in between. Germline-derived CDR1 and CDR2 are SQVTM and ANQGSEA. The CDR3 DNA sequence: TGCAGCGTCTCTATGACTGGCCCCGGAGTGAATGAGCAGTTCTTC. Translated, it gives CSVSMTGPGVNEQFF.

The V call is TRBV7-9, the J call TRBJ1-3; TRBD1 might be the D (5 bases). The CDR3 is made up of 18 amino acids. The V end lost 4 bases, the J end lost 0 bases, and 19 bases lay between the germline ends. Germline assignment: CDR1 SEHNR and CDR2 FQNEAQ (reference sequence). In DNA form, the CDR3 reads TGTGCCAGCAGCTCACCTGGGCCCCAGGGCTACTCTGGAAACACCATATATTTT. Amino acid sequence: CASSSPGPQGYSGNTIYF.